These 10 T cell receptor beta chains came from one sample sequenced in a study of cytomegalovirus exposure and HLA in healthy donors. 13 Jbeta primers and 60 Vbeta primers were used for the PCR. Using immunoSEQ multiplex PCR, the repertoire was profiled, and TCRdb retains in-frame clones only, with some absent. The table has some 90,000 clones, 80% seen once; the top ten hold around a quarter. Sequencing used PBMCs. These receptors were collected from a woman between 45 and 60 years old in good health and CMV-seropositive.

The chain combines TRBV5-5 with TRBJ1-2, with TRBD1 as a possible D gene (5 bases). Germline V gene data show CDR1 as SGHKS and CDR2 as YYEKEE (reference sequence). The CDR3 runs to 16 residues. Trimming shortened V by 4 bases and J by 0 bases, and 16 bases separated the two germline ends. The CDR3 here is CASSGQGGFSNYGYTF. In DNA form, the CDR3 reads TGTGCCAGCAGCGGGCAGGGTGGGTTCTCTAACTATGGCTACACCTTC.

Here the CDR3 DNA reads TGTGCCAGCAGCCGGACTAGCGGGTCGGGGAATGAGCAGTTCTTC. Translating gives CASSRTSGSGNEQFF. V usage is TRBV2 and J usage is TRBJ2-1; 11 bases are shared with TRBD2. The CDR3 totals 15 residues. Unmatched junction bases numbered 8, after V lost 6 bases and J lost 7 bases. From germline, CDR1 is SNHLY and CDR2 FYNNEI.

V is TRBV18 and J is TRBJ2-7; 8 nucleotides agree with TRBD2. The CDR3 runs 17 residues. Germline V CDR1 and CDR2: KGHSH, LQKENI. Losses at the gene ends were 4 bases for V and 2 bases for J; bases not matched to a gene: 13. In DNA form, the CDR3 reads TGTGCCAGCTCACTGTCACCTCTTATCGGGGGGGCCTACGAGCAGTACTTC. This translates into CASSLSPLIGGAYEQYF.

This clone was seen a single time. The rearrangement uses TRBV18 and TRBJ1-1; maybe TRBD1 (6 bases). The CDR3 extends over 14 amino acids. Germline CDR1 reads KGHSH; CDR2 reads LQKENI. V was shortened by 6 bases and J by 2 bases, with 13 bases between the two germline ends. The CDR3 DNA reads as TGTGCCAGCTCCGGGGGGGGGCCTAACACTGAAGCTTTCTTT. It translates to CASSGGGPNTEAFF.

The chain uses TRBV30 and TRBJ1-4; 7 nucleotides align to TRBD1. V dropped 4 bases and J dropped 5; count of bases not matched to a gene: 10. CDR1 GTSNPN and CDR2 SVGIG come from the germline V gene (reference sequence). The CDR3 spans 15 residues. The CDR3 DNA sequence: TGTGCCTGGAACAGGGGCGGGACACCGAATGAAAAACTGTTTTTT. Encoded protein: CAWNRGGTPNEKLFF.

V usage is TRBV9 and J usage is TRBJ1-1; TRBD1 aligns across 7 bases. Germline lookup yields CDR1 SGDLS and CDR2 YYNGEE. The CDR3 spans 15 residues. V was pared by 4 bases and J by 2 bases, with 8 bases of the junction left unmatched. DNA for the CDR3: TGTGCCAGCAGCACACGGACAGGCGTAAACACTGAAGCTTTCTTT. Protein product: CASSTRTGVNTEAFF.

CDR3 in DNA: TGTGCCTGGAGTATCAGGGTTGGCTACACCTTC. Its protein is CAWSIRVGYTF. The rearrangement joins TRBV30 to TRBJ1-2; possibly TRBD1 for D (5 bases). Per the germline V gene, CDR1 is GTSNPN and CDR2 is SVGIG (reference sequence). Trimming left V 2 bases short and J 7 bases short, with 8 bases between. This CDR3 has 11 residues.

This chain links TRBV7-9 with TRBJ1-1, with D possibly being TRBD1 (6 bases). The CDR3 length is 14 residues. The germline V and J ends were trimmed by 6 bases and 1 base, with 12 bases remaining between them. Looked up from germline, CDR1 is SEHNR and CDR2 is FQNEAQ (reference sequence). The CDR3 loop reads CASSPQGWNTEAFF. As DNA, the CDR3 is TGTGCCAGCAGTCCCCAGGGGTGGAACACTGAAGCTTTCTTT.

In this sample, this clone turned up a few times. The V call is TRBV7-9, the J call TRBJ2-7, with 9 nucleotides matching TRBD1. The germline gives CDR1 SEHNR, CDR2 FQNEAQ (reference sequence). CDR3 length: 12 amino acids. The CDR3 sequence is CSTDRGTYEQYF. The CDR3 DNA follows: TGTTCCACCGACAGGGGGACCTACGAGCAGTACTTC.

The chain joins TRBV6-1 to TRBJ1-6; no clear D gene. With 7 bases removed from V and 7 bases from J, the gap between germline ends came to 11 bases. From germline, CDR1 is MNHNS and CDR2 SASEGT. The CDR3 has 13 amino acids. The DNA for the CDR3 is TGTGCCAGCACAGAGGTGCCGAATTCACCCCTCCACTTT. The encoded protein is CASTEVPNSPLHF.